Detailed here is one TCR beta chain. The target antigen is unknown. A sample-barcoded 5' primer and a J-beta primer mix were used in a second PCR of roughly 7 to 11 cycles. A minimum of 2.5 million CDR3-containing paired-end reads was obtained for each sample. TCRdb recomputed calls from the 5' RACE reads with MiXCR, one row per CDR3 protein. The table lists 700,000 or so distinct CDR3 sequences, around a fifth of them singletons, with around a fifth in the top ten. The data belong to a study of blood T cells in healthy people across ages. Findings and caveats of the study: Leaving the PBMCs unsorted stopped any conclusive comparison of naive versus antigen-experienced cells. Possibly, changes in expanded clonotypes were confounded because donor CMV status was unknown.

Per the germline V gene, CDR1 is LGHNT and CDR2 is FRNRAP. This CDR3 is 18 amino acids long. The chain is built from TRBV12-5 and TRBJ2-1; 8 nucleotides align to TRBD1. The closer fit of TRBJ2-7 to the DNA end suggests the J call may be wrong. This TCR derives from a man between 65 and 85 years old in good health. The sample consisted of blood. CDR3 region: CASGLVQGGRTSSYEQYV. In DNA, the CDR3 is TGTGCTAGTGGTTTGGTACAGGGGGGACGGACAAGCTCCTACGAGCAGTACGTC.